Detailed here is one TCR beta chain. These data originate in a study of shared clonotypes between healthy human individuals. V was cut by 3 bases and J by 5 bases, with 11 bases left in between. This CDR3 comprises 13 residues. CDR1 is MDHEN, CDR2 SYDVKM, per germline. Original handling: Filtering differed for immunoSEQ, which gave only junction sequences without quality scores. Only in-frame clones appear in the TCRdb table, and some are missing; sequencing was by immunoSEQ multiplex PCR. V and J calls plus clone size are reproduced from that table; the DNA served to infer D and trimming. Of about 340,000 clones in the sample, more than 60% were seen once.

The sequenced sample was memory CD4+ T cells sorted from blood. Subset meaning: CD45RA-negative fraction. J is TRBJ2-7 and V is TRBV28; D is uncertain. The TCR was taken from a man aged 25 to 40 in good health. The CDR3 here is CASSFSPANEQYF. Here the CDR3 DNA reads TGTGCCAGCAGTTTCTCCCCCGCCAACGAGCAGTACTTC.